The sequence of this TCR beta chain was determined in a study of cytomegalovirus exposure and HLA in healthy donors. Points from the study as a whole: Rare TCR sequences predominated, though certain public TCRs were found in many donors. Most of the TCR beta V segments (in an earlier analysis) were productive either about 90% or about 30% of the time.

The germline V gene encodes CDR1 MNHNS and CDR2 SASEGT. This CDR3 spans 12 amino acids. V lost 8 bases, J lost 7 bases, and 4 bases stayed unmatched. Concerning this clone: The antigen is not known.

The PCR made use of 60 Vbeta and 13 Jbeta primers. Here immunoSEQ multiplex PCR was the method, and the copy in TCRdb shows in-frame clones only, minus some. The sample has tens of thousands of clones, 77% seen once. The sequence was obtained from a woman aged 40 to 49 in good health and CMV-seropositive. The sequencing input was PBMCs. The J gene is TRBJ2-2, the V gene TRBV6-1; TRBD1 agrees at 7 bases. The CDR3 sequence is CASVGGFGELFF. In DNA form, the CDR3 reads TGTGCCAGCGTAGGGGGCTTCGGGGAGCTGTTTTTT.